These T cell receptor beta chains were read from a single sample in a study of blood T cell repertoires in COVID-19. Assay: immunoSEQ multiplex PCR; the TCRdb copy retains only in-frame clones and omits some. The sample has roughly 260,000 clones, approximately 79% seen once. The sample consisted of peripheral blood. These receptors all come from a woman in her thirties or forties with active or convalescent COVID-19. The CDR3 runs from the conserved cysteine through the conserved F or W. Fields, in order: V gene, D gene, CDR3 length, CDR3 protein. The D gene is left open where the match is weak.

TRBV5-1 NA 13 CASSLAGFSGYTF
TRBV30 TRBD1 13 CAWSKGQAQGAFF
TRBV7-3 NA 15 CASSLMGGLNTEAFF
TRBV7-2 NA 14 CASSFRQTNEKLFF
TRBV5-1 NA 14 CASSLDSSNQPQHF
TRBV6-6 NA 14 CASSLDGRGGGYTF
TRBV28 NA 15 CASSLFADSYNEQFF
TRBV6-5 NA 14 CASSYGGPGNTIYF
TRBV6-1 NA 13 CASSEIRDTEAFF
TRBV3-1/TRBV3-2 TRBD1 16 CASSSGTGGMNTEAFF
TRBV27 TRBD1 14 CASSYGQGTTEAFF
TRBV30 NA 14 CAWGSGLSTDTQYF
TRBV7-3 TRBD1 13 CASSIQGDTEAFF
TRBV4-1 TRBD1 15 CASSQPDRINTEAFF
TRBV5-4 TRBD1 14 CASSRGQMNTEAFF
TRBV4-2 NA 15 CASSQDKGPNYGYTF
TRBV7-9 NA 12 CASSPGGNTIYF
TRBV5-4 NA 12 CASSVLYYGYTF
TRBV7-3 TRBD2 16 CASSSGAAGGTDTQYF
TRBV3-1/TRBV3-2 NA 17 CASSQNRGISGNQPQHF
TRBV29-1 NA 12 CSVGEQGQKLFF
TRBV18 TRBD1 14 CASSDRQGTYGYTF
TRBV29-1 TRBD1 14 CSVGQGQGRETQYF
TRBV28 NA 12 CATRQNQETQYF
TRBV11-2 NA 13 CASSNQGNTEAFF